The 31 T cell receptor beta chains listed next were all sequenced from one sample in a study of cytomegalovirus exposure and HLA in healthy donors. The PCR contained 60 Vbeta and 13 Jbeta primers. Using immunoSEQ multiplex PCR, the repertoire was profiled, and TCRdb retains in-frame clones only, with some absent. The sample lists roughly 180,000 clones, roughly 80% seen once, with more than 2.5% in the top ten. The sequenced sample consisted of PBMCs. These receptors all stem from a female donor in good health and CMV-seronegative.

This chain uses TRBV27 with TRBJ1-6, with D perhaps TRBD1 (6 bases). V gave up 5 bases and J gave up 5 bases, with 13 bases separating them. CDR1 MNHEY and CDR2 SMNVEV come from the germline V gene (reference sequence). This CDR3 is built from 15 residues. The CDR3 reads CASSVRQAHNSPLHF. Written as DNA, the CDR3 is TGTGCCAGCAGTGTACGACAGGCCCATAATTCACCCCTCCACTTT.

The V and J genes are TRBV28 and TRBJ2-7; TRBD2 aligns across 15 bases. V lost 1 base to trimming and J lost 3 bases; unmatched junction nucleotides: 10. CDR1 is MDHEN and CDR2 is SYDVKM in the germline V gene. The CDR3 is 19 amino acids. The CDR3 loop is CASSLYGLAGGNLVYEQYF. DNA for the CDR3: TGTGCCAGCAGTTTATATGGACTAGCGGGAGGGAACCTCGTCTACGAGCAGTACTTC.

This clone was counted a few times. In DNA, the CDR3 is TGTGCCAGCAGCCTATTCACAGGGGGAGGCACCGGGGAGCTGTTTTTT. Protein: CASSLFTGGGTGELFF. J is TRBJ2-2 and V is TRBV7-2; TRBD1 aligns across 8 bases. V was clipped by 5 bases and J by 4 bases; unmatched bases: 9. This CDR3 contains 16 residues. Germline V gene data show CDR1 as SGHTA and CDR2 as FQGNSA.

The table lists this clone with a count of one. In nucleotides, the CDR3 is TGTGCCAGCAGTCGGAAAACAGGGGGAATAACTGAAGCTTTCTTT. Its translation is CASSRKTGGITEAFF. This sequence joins TRBV27 and TRBJ1-1; 8 bases map to TRBD1. CDR3 size: 15 residues. Trimming removed 5 bases from V and 5 bases from J; junction bases left unmatched: 10. Germline CDR1 MNHEY, CDR2 SMNVEV (reference sequence).

This chain uses TRBV5-4 with TRBJ2-3, with 9 bases matching TRBD2. Germline V gene lookup returns CDR1 SGHNT and CDR2 YYREEE (reference sequence). The CDR3 runs to 15 residues. The V gene end was trimmed by 4 bases and the J gene end by 1 base; junction bases not matched to a gene: 4. As DNA, the CDR3 is TGTGCCAGCAGCCCTCGGACTAGCGGCACAGATACGCAGTATTTT. Amino acid sequence: CASSPRTSGTDTQYF. Supplemented by reference TRBV5-4 and TRBJ2-3, the full variable domain reads ETGVTQSPTHLIKTRGQQVTLRCSSQSGHNTVSWYQQALGQGPQFIFQYYREEENGRGNFPPRFSGLQFPNYSSELNVNALELDDSALYLCASSPRTSGTDTQYFGPGTRLTVL.

This chain links TRBV19 with TRBJ2-1; 9 bases are shared with TRBD1. The CDR3 is 13 residues long. Germline V lookup: CDR1 LNHDA, CDR2 SQIVND (reference sequence). V lost 11 bases to trimming and J lost 7 bases; unmatched junction nucleotides: 9. CDR3 DNA sequence: TGTGCCTCCCGGGACAGGGCGGGAAATGAGCAGTTCTTC. Its protein is CASRDRAGNEQFF.

The J gene is TRBJ2-5, the V gene TRBV7-9, with a weak D call TRBD2 (5 bases). Germline V lookup: CDR1 SEHNR, CDR2 FQNEAQ (reference sequence). V was clipped by 2 bases and J by 4 bases, with 11 bases between them. This CDR3 has 14 residues. The CDR3 DNA sequence: TGTGCCAGCAGCTTACCGGGGAGATTAGAGACCCAGTACTTC. It is translated as CASSLPGRLETQYF.

J is TRBJ1-4 and V is TRBV6-5, with D tentatively TRBD1 (5 bases). The CDR3 consists of 14 residues. The germline V gene encodes CDR1 MNHEY and CDR2 SVGAGI. Trimming pared 6 bases from V and 4 bases from J, leaving 12 bases between. In DNA, the CDR3 is TGTGCCAGCAGACTCGGGGGACTTAATGAAAAACTGTTTTTT. The encoded protein is CASRLGGLNEKLFF.

The rearrangement links TRBV30 to TRBJ2-1; D is unresolved. CDR1 and CDR2 from the germline V gene are GTSNPN and SVGIG (reference sequence). The V gene lost 2 bases and the J gene lost 10 bases, with 9 bases spanning the gap. The CDR3 spans 11 residues. The CDR3 loop is CAWSPAAEQFF. CDR3 in DNA: TGTGCCTGGAGTCCGGCGGCGGAGCAGTTCTTC.

This clone was found a few times. V is TRBV5-1 and J is TRBJ2-7; 7 bases map to TRBD2. There are 15 residues in the CDR3. Germline CDR1 and CDR2: SGHRS and YFSETQ. Trimming removed 3 bases from V and 0 bases from J; junction bases left unmatched: 6. The CDR3 sequence is CASSWTGTNSYEQYF. The DNA of the CDR3 is TGCGCCAGCAGCTGGACCGGGACTAACTCCTACGAGCAGTACTTC. The complete variable domain, with remaining parts taken from reference TRBV5-1 and TRBJ2-7, reads KAGVTQTPRYLIKTRGQQVTLSCSPISGHRSVSWYQQTPGQGLQFLFEYFSETQRNKGNFPGRFSGRQFSNSRSEMNVSTLELGDSALYLCASSWTGTNSYEQYFGPGTRLTVT.

The V gene is TRBV19, the J gene TRBJ2-1; 7 bases fit TRBD1. Looked up from germline, CDR1 is LNHDA and CDR2 is SQIVND (reference sequence). After removal of 7 bases from V and 6 bases from J, the junction contained 12 bases not matched to a gene. The CDR3 runs to 15 residues. For the CDR3, the DNA is TGTGCCAGTACCAGACAGGGTCTGAGGGGCAATGAGCAGTTCTTC. Protein product: CASTRQGLRGNEQFF. Using reference TRBV19 and TRBJ2-1 for the parts outside the CDR3, the full variable domain is DGGITQSPKYLFRKEGQNVTLSCEQNLNHDAMYWYRQDPGQGLRLIYYSQIVNDFQKGDIAEGYSVSREKKESFPLTVTSAQKNPTAFYLCASTRQGLRGNEQFFGPGTRLTVL.

This clone was detected a few times. The J gene is TRBJ1-2, the V gene TRBV9, with 9 bases identical to TRBD1. V lost 4 bases and J lost 4; bases outside the gene matches: 8. Germline V lookup: CDR1 SGDLS, CDR2 YYNGEE. The CDR3 totals 15 residues. The CDR3 DNA reads as TGTGCCAGCAGCCGCCCCGGGACAGGGATCTATGGCTACACCTTC. It specifies CASSRPGTGIYGYTF.

CDR3 nucleotide sequence: TGTGCCAGCGGGACAGGGGGCGCAGATTTCTATGGCTACACCTTC. Residues: CASGTGGADFYGYTF. The chain carries TRBV28 and TRBJ1-2, with 12 bases fitting TRBD1. CDR1 MDHEN and CDR2 SYDVKM come from the germline V gene. Trimming at V came to 8 bases and at J to 4 bases, leaving 8 bases not matched to a gene. CDR3 size: 15 residues.

V gene TRBV6-5 combines with J gene TRBJ2-5, with 7 bases fitting TRBD2. Germline V gives CDR1 MNHEY, CDR2 SVGAGI. Trimming at V came to 6 bases and at J to 0 bases, leaving 4 bases not matched to a gene. The CDR3 contains 14 residues. In DNA, the CDR3 is TGTGCCAGCAGCCCCGGGGGGAACCAAGAGACCCAGTACTTC. It specifies CASSPGGNQETQYF.

This clone was recorded a few times. This chain joins TRBV9 and TRBJ2-5, with 8 bases matching TRBD2. V was pared by 3 bases and J by 5 bases, with 15 bases of the junction left unmatched. Germline CDR1 SGDLS, CDR2 YYNGEE. The CDR3 sequence is 17 residues long. This chain's CDR3 is CASSAAAGSGRGETQYF. CDR3 bases: TGTGCCAGCAGCGCAGCCGCGGGAAGCGGGAGAGGGGAGACCCAGTACTTC. The full variable domain, completed using reference TRBV9 and TRBJ2-5, is DSGVTQTPKHLITATGQRVTLRCSPRSGDLSVYWYQQSLDQGLQFLIQYYNGEERAKGNILERFSAQQFPDLHSELNLSSLELGDSALYFCASSAAAGSGRGETQYFGPGTRLLVL.

V gene TRBV5-1 combines with J gene TRBJ2-4; weak D call: TRBD2 (6 bases). Trimming removed 2 bases at V and 5 bases at J, with 17 bases between. Germline CDR1 reads SGHRS; CDR2 reads YFSETQ. The CDR3 spans 16 residues. The CDR3 bases are TGCGCCAGCAGCTTCAGGGCGGGAAAGGCCCAAAACATTCAGTACTTC. Translated, it gives CASSFRAGKAQNIQYF.

This chain links TRBV6-6 with TRBJ2-5; a possible D gene is TRBD2 (5 bases). There are 14 residues in the CDR3. V lost 6 bases, J lost 5 bases, and 16 bases lay in between. Germline V gene data show CDR1 as MNHNY and CDR2 as SVGAGI (reference sequence). The CDR3: CASREIALGETQYF. CDR3 sequence (DNA): TGTGCCAGCAGGGAAATAGCGTTGGGGGAGACCCAGTACTTC.

This rearrangement joins TRBV7-9 to TRBJ1-1; no reliable D call. The germline gives CDR1 SEHNR, CDR2 FQNEAQ (reference sequence). The V and J ends lost 5 bases and 1 base respectively, with 8 bases between them. The CDR3 totals 13 residues. In DNA form, the CDR3 reads TGTGCCAGCAGCCAAGAACAGAACACTGAAGCTTTCTTT. It yields the protein CASSQEQNTEAFF.

The chain links TRBV21-1 to TRBJ2-7; the table calls TRBD1, which could not be checked here. TRBV21-1 is recorded as a pseudogene. The CDR3 totals 15 residues. The CDR3 sequence is CASSTGTPTAYEQYF. The CDR3 region has the DNA TGTGCCAGCAGCACCGGGACACCAACCGCGTACGAGCAGTACTTC.

This clone has more than one count but fewer than ten. The chain couples TRBV30 to TRBJ2-3, with D possibly matching TRBD1 (6 bases). The CDR3 sequence is 15 residues long. The V and J ends lost 4 bases and 0 bases respectively, with 14 bases between them. Germline lookup yields CDR1 GTSNPN and CDR2 SVGIG (reference sequence). CDR3 DNA sequence: TGTGCCTGGACTCCGGGACACAGAAGCACAGATACGCAGTATTTT. The encoded protein is CAWTPGHRSTDTQYF.

In the case of this clone: Other DNA sequences in this sample translate to the same CDR3. This sequence joins TRBV4-1 and TRBJ1-6, with 9 bases that match TRBD1. Germline loops: CDR1 MGHRA, CDR2 YSYEKL. The CDR3 is made up of 17 amino acids. Trimming at V came to 3 bases and at J to 7 bases, leaving 10 bases not matched to a gene. The CDR3 spells CASSQTRSGTGNSPLHF. CDR3 DNA: TGCGCCAGCAGCCAGACAAGATCCGGGACAGGGAATTCACCCCTCCACTTT.

This chain joins TRBV15 and TRBJ2-7; 11 nucleotides line up with TRBD1. The V gene end was trimmed by 3 bases and the J gene end by 1 base; junction bases not matched to a gene: 8. The length of the CDR3 is 17 residues. Germline V gene lookup returns CDR1 LNHNV and CDR2 YYDKDF (reference sequence). Here the CDR3 reads CATSRPGQGVPSYEQYF. The DNA for the CDR3 is TGTGCCACCAGCAGGCCGGGACAGGGGGTCCCGTCCTACGAGCAGTACTTC.

This clone was picked up a small number of times. V usage is TRBV2 and J usage is TRBJ1-6; D call uncertain. The CDR3 is made up of 17 amino acids. Trimming removed 4 bases at V and 8 bases at J, with 21 bases between. Germline V gene lookup returns CDR1 SNHLY and CDR2 FYNNEI. The CDR3 bases are TGTGCCAGCAGTGTTGGGCCGGACGAGGGTGGAGATTCACCCCTCCACTTT. Translating gives CASSVGPDEGGDSPLHF. The complete variable domain, with remaining parts taken from reference TRBV2 and TRBJ1-6, reads EPEVTQTPSHQVTQMGQEVILRCVPISNHLYFYWYRQILGQKVEFLVSFYNNEISEKSEIFDDQFSVERPDGSNFTLKIRSTKLEDSAMYFCASSVGPDEGGDSPLHFGNGTRLTVT.

V gene TRBV7-2 combines with J gene TRBJ2-7, with TRBD2 matching 8 bases. With V trimmed by 5 bases and J by 9 bases, 18 bases remained unmatched. The V gene's germline CDR1 is SGHTA and CDR2 FQGNSA. This CDR3 region has 16 residues. The CDR3 region has the DNA TGTGCCAGCAGCCAGGGCCCTTCGCGGGGGGTAACTAGGCAGTACTTC. This sequence encodes CASSQGPSRGVTRQYF.

The CDR3 DNA reads as TGCGCCAGCAGGGCGGGATGGGACACAGATACGCAGTATTTT. As protein: CASRAGWDTDTQYF. The genes are TRBV10-2 and TRBJ2-3, with D maybe TRBD2 (6 bases). The ends were cut back, 6 bases at V and 2 bases at J, with 12 bases in the middle. This CDR3 contains 14 residues. Germline V gene lookup returns CDR1 WSHSY and CDR2 SAAADI.

This rearrangement joins TRBV7-9 to TRBJ2-2; D may be TRBD1 (5 bases). From germline, CDR1 is SEHNR and CDR2 FQNEAQ (reference sequence). This CDR3 spans 13 amino acids. Between the trimmed V and J ends, which lost 1 base and 9 bases, there was a span of 9 bases. Here the CDR3 reads CASSLGAGRELFF. As DNA, the CDR3 is TGTGCCAGCAGCTTAGGCGCAGGGCGGGAGCTGTTTTTT.

Here the CDR3 reads CASSSGTDFSYEQYF. As DNA, the CDR3 is TGTGCCAGCAGCTCCGGGACAGACTTCTCCTACGAGCAGTACTTC. The chain carries TRBV7-6 and TRBJ2-7; 7 bases are a match to TRBD1. Losses at the gene ends were 4 bases for V and 0 bases for J; bases not matched to a gene: 6. The CDR3 loop spans 15 amino acids. Germline V gene lookup returns CDR1 SGHVS and CDR2 FNYEAQ.

The V and J genes are TRBV4-1 and TRBJ1-5; D not certain. CDR1 MGHRA and CDR2 YSYEKL come from the germline V gene. Trimming left V 0 bases short and J 1 base short, with 10 bases between. The CDR3 is 16 amino acids. In DNA form, the CDR3 reads TGCGCCAGCAGCCAAGAGATTGGGAGGAGCAATCAGCCCCAGCATTTT. Its translation is CASSQEIGRSNQPQHF.

This clone was seen just once. This sequence joins TRBV7-9 and TRBJ1-3; TRBD1 is a possible D gene (6 bases). CDR1 SEHNR and CDR2 FQNEAQ come from the germline V gene (reference sequence). With 7 bases removed from V and 8 bases from J, the gap between germline ends came to 18 bases. The CDR3 totals 14 residues. CDR3 loop: CASTVRDIRDTIYF. CDR3 bases: TGTGCCAGCACCGTTAGGGACATCAGGGACACCATATATTTT.

The rearrangement joins TRBV7-8 to TRBJ1-6; a possible D gene is TRBD1 (6 bases). The V gene lost 3 bases and the J gene lost 4 bases, with 10 bases spanning the gap. This CDR3 has 15 residues. The germline V gene has CDR1 SGHVS and CDR2 FQNEAQ. The CDR3 loop reads CASSFGGQYNSPLHF. CDR3 DNA: TGTGCCAGCAGCTTCGGCGGACAGTATAATTCACCCCTCCACTTT.

This chain uses TRBV5-4 with TRBJ1-1; TRBD1 matches 10 bases. CDR3 length equals 18 residues. V lost 1 base, J lost 2 bases, and 11 bases stayed unmatched. Germline V gene sequence: CDR1 SGHNT, CDR2 YYREEE (reference sequence). DNA for the CDR3: TGTGCCAGCAGCTTGTCAGTATTCGACAGGGGGCATAACACTGAAGCTTTCTTT. It translates to CASSLSVFDRGHNTEAFF.